This T cell receptor (beta chain) stems from a study of OX40 agonist ivuxolimab in advanced cancers. V was pared by 4 bases and J by 0 bases, with 15 bases between. Germline assignment: CDR1 SGHAT and CDR2 FQNNGV. The CDR3 is made up of 16 amino acids. Generated by immunoSEQ multiplex PCR, the TCRdb table keeps only in-frame clones and is missing some. The table includes about 83,000 clones, 80% to 95% detected once. V and J are TRBV11-2 and TRBJ1-2, with D possibly matching TRBD1 (5 bases). The sequence was collected from an adult with an advanced solid tumor such as melanoma, head and neck, liver or kidney cancer. The sample consisted of CD4+ or CD8+ T cells sorted from blood, taken in a trial of the OX40 agonist ivuxolimab. The CDR3 DNA reads TGTGCCAGCAGCTCCCTAGTCAGGGCCCCTAACTATGGCTACACCTTC. Its protein product is CASSSLVRAPNYGYTF.